The clone carrying this TCR beta chain showed up many times. Antigen: not known. The sample comes from a study of T cells in Graves' hyperthyroidism and ophthalmopathy. Points from the study as a whole: Most expanded thyroid clonotypes above 0.001 recurred in blood.

Amplified TCR beta CDR3 regions came from RNA transcripts. Using the HTBI primer set, a first-round RT-PCR was run on the TCR CDR3. TCRdb fed the multiplex PCR reads into MiXCR, producing one record per CDR3 protein. The sample has nearly 600,000 distinct CDR3 sequences, around 14% seen once. From germline, CDR1 is SGDLS and CDR2 YYNGEE. V was pared by 3 bases and J by 0 bases, with 5 bases of the junction left unmatched. The CDR3 extends over 15 amino acids. Patients were excluded because of uncontrolled infection, other autoimmune disease, pregnancy or lactation. This TCR derives from a woman aged 18-29 years with Graves' ophthalmopathy. This rearrangement joins TRBV9 to TRBJ2-7, with 8 bases identical to TRBD1. The specimen sequenced was blood. The CDR3 loop reads CASSETGEVSYEQYF. CDR3 bases: TGTGCCAGCAGCGAGACAGGGGAGGTCTCCTACGAGCAGTACTTC.